This T cell receptor (beta chain) was retrieved from a study of T cell responses to AZD1222 COVID-19 vaccine. This clone occurred once. Its specificity is unknown. Sequencing used immunoSEQ multiplex PCR; TCRdb keeps in-frame clones, though not all of them. The sample contains over 150,000 clones, approximately 90% of which appear only once. Findings and limits, study-wide: Scientists sampled the repertoires only once the peak T cell response had passed. Among vaccine-associated CD4 TCRs, coverage spanned spike, with dominance at 160-218 and 743-854. Mostly white British, mostly female donors; authors suggested clonal diversity may be underestimated.

The V gene lost 4 bases and the J gene lost 5 bases, with 17 bases spanning the gap. This CDR3 has 15 amino acids. In germline, CDR1 is LGHNA, CDR2 YSLEER. The specimen comprised peripheral blood, sampled on day 0 of AZD1222 vaccination. This chain joins TRBV4-3 and TRBJ1-1; tentative D call: TRBD1 (5 bases). This receptor was taken from an adult in good health. The CDR3 reads CASSLWPDEGTEAFF. The CDR3 DNA reads as TGCGCCAGCAGCCTGTGGCCAGACGAGGGGACTGAAGCTTTCTTT.